A selection of T cell receptor beta chains follows, all from one sample in a study of T cells expressing NK-cell markers. TCRdb reanalyzed the 5' RACE reads and collapses them to one entry per CDR3 protein, without DNA. Found here are around 550,000 distinct CDR3 sequences; the top ten clones hold approximately 4%. Material: blood T cells: a sorted CD56 or NKG2C T cell subset, CD4+ or CD8+ T cells, or bulk PBMC T cells (not recorded which). The source of these receptors is a man between 18 and 35 years old in good health. Each CDR3 is given with its conserved first and last residue.

CASSLGGSWGEQYF	TRBV28	TRBJ2-7
CASSLVTGGRNYGYTF	TRBV5-6	TRBJ1-2
CASSPARPTSSGNTIYF	TRBV12-3/TRBV12-4	TRBJ1-3
CTPRASSYEQYF	TRBV20-1	TRBJ2-7
CSVGWLGQETQYF	TRBV29-1	TRBJ2-5
CASSGTNEKLFF	TRBV4-3	TRBJ1-4
CASSGRQDWHGYTF	TRBV3-1	TRBJ1-2
CSADEGTRNYNEQFF	TRBV20-1	TRBJ2-1
CASSLKSGNEQFF	TRBV7-2	TRBJ2-1
CSARATPGGEQFF	TRBV20-1	TRBJ2-1
CASSPAGGYEQYF	TRBV18	TRBJ2-7
CASRAEWGMNTEAFF	TRBV2	TRBJ1-1
CASSSTSGRPTDTQYF	TRBV7-2	TRBJ2-3
CSATLTGTGGGQPQHF	TRBV20-1	TRBJ1-5
CASSPGDRLYGYTF	TRBV7-3	TRBJ1-2
CASSQVGRVLSGANVLTF	TRBV3-1	TRBJ2-6
CASSYSSRGLGKAFF	TRBV6-5	TRBJ1-1
CASSKGVVSSYEQYF	TRBV19	TRBJ2-7
CASSLYGTGAYTDTQYF	TRBV4-1	TRBJ2-3
CASRNGGTKSYF	TRBV6-5	TRBJ2-3
CASRSGPMETQYF	TRBV12-3/TRBV12-4	TRBJ2-5
CASSVDQYNEQFF	TRBV5-1	TRBJ2-1
CASSGDSPPGATNEKLFF	TRBV12-3/TRBV12-4	TRBJ1-4
CATSRDRYGYTEAFF	TRBV15	TRBJ1-1
CSVGPAIAKNIQYF	TRBV29-1	TRBJ2-4
CATNLPRRGSTDTQYF	TRBV6-1	TRBJ2-3
CASSVEGLGGELFF	TRBV9	TRBJ2-2